These T cell receptor beta chains were read from a single sample in a study of blood T cell repertoires in COVID-19. Sequencing was performed with immunoSEQ multiplex PCR; in TCRdb, only in-frame clones are kept and a portion is missing. This sample carries 35,000 to 50,000 clones, approximately 85% of them seen once, and the ten largest clones take 10% to 15%. The sequenced sample was peripheral blood. The receptor set was obtained from a human donor in a cohort sampled during active COVID-19. Both conserved end residues are part of each CDR3. The D gene is left open where the match is weak. Clone sizes are given selectively: once, few, many, or a class where the clone is expanded.

j_gene | d_gene | v_gene | abundance | CDR3nt | CDR3aa
TRBJ1-1 | TRBD1 | TRBV6-6 | - | TGTGCCAGCAGTGTGCAGGGGGGACTTGAAGCTTTCTTT | CASSVQGGLEAFF
TRBJ2-3 | - | TRBV5-4 | - | TGTGCCAGCAGCTTGACCGCTTACTACACAGATACGCAGTATTTT | CASSLTAYYTDTQYF
TRBJ2-1 | - | TRBV28 | - | TGTGCCAGCAGTGGTCCGGACAGAACCAATGAGCAGTTCTTC | CASSGPDRTNEQFF
TRBJ2-3 | - | TRBV29-1 | - | TGCAGCGTTGGCCCGACGGTAAGAAGACTCACAGATACGCAGTATTTT | CSVGPTVRRLTDTQYF
TRBJ2-3 | TRBD2 | TRBV7-8 | - | TGTGCCAGCAGGGCCGGGACTACAACAGATACGCAGTATTTT | CASRAGTTTDTQYF
TRBJ2-5 | TRBD2 | TRBV7-7 | - | TGTGCTAGCAGCTTATCGAGCGGGGGGGCCCGGGAGACCCAGTACTTC | CASSLSSGGARETQYF
TRBJ2-3 | TRBD2 | TRBV5-1 | - | TGCGCCAGCAGCCCGGGGGGGAGGAACTCGGTAAATACGCAGTATTTT | CASSPGGRNSVNTQYF
TRBJ2-7 | TRBD1 | TRBV2 | few | TGTGCCATTACGGACAGGGGGGGCCAGTACGAGCAGTACTTC | CAITDRGGQYEQYF
TRBJ2-1 | - | TRBV9 | - | TGTGCCAGCAGCCTCCGGGGATGGATCTACGTCGAAGGGTCCTACAATGAGCAGTTCTTC | CASSLRGWIYVEGSYNEQFF
TRBJ2-1 | TRBD2 | TRBV12-3/TRBV12-4 | once | TGTGCCAGCAGTCGCGGGGGGGAGCAGTTCTTC | CASSRGGEQFF
TRBJ2-6 | - | TRBV18 | - | TGTGCCAGCTCCTTCCAGGCCCTAAGCTCTGGGGCCAACGTCCTGACTTTC | CASSFQALSSGANVLTF
TRBJ2-5 | TRBD2 | TRBV4-2 | - | TGTGCCAGCAGCCAGATGACTAGCGGCCAAGAGACCCAGTACTTC | CASSQMTSGQETQYF
TRBJ2-7 | - | TRBV27 | - | TGTGCCAGCAGTGGGGGGGCCCACGAGCAGTACTTC | CASSGGAHEQYF
TRBJ1-1 | - | TRBV28 | - | TGTGCCAGCAGTTTACCGGGTACTGAAGCTTTCTTT | CASSLPGTEAFF
TRBJ1-2 | - | TRBV6-1 | - | TGTGCCAGCAGTGAACCCCCGCAGGGGTATGGCTACACCTTC | CASSEPPQGYGYTF
TRBJ1-1 | - | TRBV19 | once | TGTGCCAGTAGTTTCAGGTTAGACACTGAAGCTTTCTTT | CASSFRLDTEAFF
TRBJ2-5 | - | TRBV5-1 | - | TGCGCCAGCAGCTTGAGGGGCAGGGAGACCCAGTACTTC | CASSLRGRETQYF
TRBJ2-7 | TRBD2 | TRBV3-1/TRBV3-2 | - | TGTGCCAGCAGCCCCTTAAGCGGGGGCCCCTACGAGCAGTACTTC | CASSPLSGGPYEQYF
TRBJ1-2 | - | TRBV30 | - | TGTGCCTGGAACCCCGGGACACCTCTCTACACCTTC | CAWNPGTPLYTF
TRBJ1-2 | - | TRBV7-2 | - | TGTGCCAGCAGCTTACATAACTCCCCCTATGGCTACACCTTC | CASSLHNSPYGYTF
TRBJ1-5 | - | TRBV6-5 | few | TGTGCCAGCACTCCAACCGGACAAACCAATCAGCCCCAGCATTTT | CASTPTGQTNQPQHF
TRBJ1-3 | - | TRBV28 | - | TGTGCCACAAAGACCCGGGGATTTGGAAACACCATATATTTT | CATKTRGFGNTIYF
TRBJ2-1 | - | TRBV23-1 | - | TGCGCCAGCAGTCTCCACCCCCACCTAGGGACAACGGACAATGAGCAGTTCTTC | CASSLHPHLGTTDNEQFF
TRBJ2-7 | - | TRBV4-3 | - | TGCGCCAGCAGCCAATTCCGGGACTTCTACGAGCAGTACTTC | CASSQFRDFYEQYF
TRBJ1-5 | - | TRBV10-3 | - | TGTGCCATCAGTGAAGAGTATAGCAATCAGCCCCAGCATTTT | CAISEEYSNQPQHF
TRBJ2-3 | TRBD2 | TRBV3-1/TRBV3-2 | - | TGTGCCAGCAGCCAACTTAGACTAGCGTTAGCTAGCACAGATACGCAGTATTTT | CASSQLRLALASTDTQYF
TRBJ2-1 | - | TRBV3-1/TRBV3-2 | - | TGTGCCAGCAGCCAAGCTTTAAGGACTACATATAACCCATATGAGCAGTTCTTC | CASSQALRTTYNPYEQFF
TRBJ2-5 | - | TRBV29-1 | - | TGCAGCGTCGTGACAGGTCGGGAGACCCAGTACTTC | CSVVTGRETQYF
TRBJ1-1 | TRBD1 | TRBV2 | - | TGTGCCAGCAGTAGGACAGGGAGCACTGAAGCTTTCTTT | CASSRTGSTEAFF
TRBJ2-3 | - | TRBV28 | - | TGTGCCAGCAGTTTAGACCCAGGGTTGGATACGCAGTATTTT | CASSLDPGLDTQYF
TRBJ2-1 | TRBD1 | TRBV29-1 | - | TGCAGCGTGGGACAGGACAGCGAATCGCCCCAGTTCTTC | CSVGQDSESPQFF
TRBJ2-5 | TRBD2 | TRBV10-3 | - | TGTGCCATCAGCCCGGCTAGCGGGGGTAAAGAGACCCAGTACTTC | CAISPASGGKETQYF
TRBJ2-5 | - | TRBV28 | - | TGTGCCAGCAGTCCTCCCAAATCCTTAGCTGGAGAGACCCAGTACTTC | CASSPPKSLAGETQYF
TRBJ1-4 | TRBD1 | TRBV28 | - | TGTGCCAGCAGCACAACCGGGACAGGCGATGAAAAACTGTTTTTT | CASSTTGTGDEKLFF
TRBJ1-4 | - | TRBV6-2/TRBV6-3 | few | TGTGCCAGCAGTTACCTGTCGACTAATGAAAAACTGTTTTTT | CASSYLSTNEKLFF
TRBJ1-1 | TRBD1 | TRBV15 | - | TGTGCCACGATGACAGGGGGGAACACTGAAGCTTTCTTT | CATMTGGNTEAFF
TRBJ1-2 | - | TRBV4-3 | - | TGCGCCAGCAGCCCGGGGGGTGGTTATGGCTACACCTTC | CASSPGGGYGYTF
TRBJ2-7 | TRBD1 | TRBV7-6 | - | TGTGCCAGCAGCCCAAACAGGGGTGGCGAGCAGTACTTC | CASSPNRGGEQYF
TRBJ2-1 | TRBD2 | TRBV6-2/TRBV6-3 | - | TGTGCCAGCACCCCAACTAGCGGGGGTTACAATGAGCAGTTCTTC | CASTPTSGGYNEQFF
TRBJ1-5 | - | TRBV28 | - | TGTGCCGGGAACGGGACTCTAATTTCGCCCCAGCATTTT | CAGNGTLISPQHF
TRBJ2-3 | TRBD2 | TRBV25-1 | - | TGTGCCAGCTCGCGACTAGCGGGGGGGCGTGATACGCAGTATTTT | CASSRLAGGRDTQYF
TRBJ1-2 | - | TRBV12-3/TRBV12-4 | - | TGTGCCAGCAGTCGTCGAGGGGCGGGGGGCTACACCTTC | CASSRRGAGGYTF
TRBJ2-1 | TRBD2 | TRBV3-1/TRBV3-2 | - | TGTGCCAGCATTACAGCGGGGGCGAACCAAAAGGGTGAGCAGTTCTTC | CASITAGANQKGEQFF
TRBJ1-1 | - | TRBV19 | - | TGTGCCAGAACCAGGGTCGACACTGAAGCTTTCTTT | CARTRVDTEAFF
TRBJ1-4 | TRBD1 | TRBV3-1/TRBV3-2 | - | TGTGCCAGCAGCCTTCTAAAGGACAGGTATAATGAAAAACTGTTTTTT | CASSLLKDRYNEKLFF
TRBJ1-1 | - | TRBV4-2 | - | TGTGCCAGCAGCCAAGAGCCAGCCGGGGGGGTCACTGAAGCTTTCTTT | CASSQEPAGGVTEAFF
TRBJ2-7 | - | TRBV4-2 | - | TGTGCCAGCAGCCAAGAGAGAGACACCTACGAGCAGTACTTC | CASSQERDTYEQYF
TRBJ2-5 | TRBD2 | TRBV3-1/TRBV3-2 | - | TGTGCCAGCAGAAACCGGGGGGGGCAAGAGACCCAGTACTTC | CASRNRGGQETQYF
TRBJ2-3 | - | TRBV3-1/TRBV3-2 | once | TGTGCCAGCAGCCAATCGGATACGCAGTATTTT | CASSQSDTQYF
TRBJ2-2 | - | TRBV2 | - | TGTGCCAGCAGTGTCGCAGGGACCGGGGAGCTGTTTTTT | CASSVAGTGELFF